This T cell receptor beta chain is drawn from a study of cytomegalovirus exposure and HLA in healthy donors. Study-wide results and caveats: Later work found that TCR association rates differed between HLA loci; DRB1 had the most and HLA-C the fewest.

Trimming stripped 1 base from V and 8 bases from J, with 11 bases between. Germline V gives CDR1 SEHNR, CDR2 FQNEAQ (reference sequence). This CDR3 has 13 residues. The PCR contained 60 Vbeta and 13 Jbeta primers. The protocol was immunoSEQ multiplex PCR, while the TCRdb copy is restricted to in-frame clones and leaves out a portion. Of 150,000 or so clones listed, approximately 82% are singletons. Notes on this clone: The antigen is undetermined.

The V and J genes are TRBV7-9 and TRBJ1-2; D is undetermined. Sequencing used PBMCs. The clonotype was recovered from a man aged 18 to 30 in good health and CMV-seropositive. This CDR3 is CASSLVELGGYTF. The DNA for the CDR3 is TGTGCCAGCAGCTTAGTGGAGCTCGGGGGCTACACCTTC.